A single sample is the source of the 28 T cell receptor beta chains below, sequenced in a study of cytomegalovirus exposure and HLA in healthy donors. The study ran its PCR with 60 Vbeta and 13 Jbeta primers. Generated by immunoSEQ multiplex PCR, the TCRdb table keeps only in-frame clones and is missing some. Seen here are roughly 150,000 clones, approximately 9% observed once, and the top ten hold less than 2%. Source material: PBMCs. Receptor source: a male donor in good health and CMV-seronegative.

The chain combines TRBV19 with TRBJ2-5, with a tentative D call TRBD2 (6 bases). Trimming removed 5 bases from V and 3 bases from J, with 22 bases in between. Looked up from germline, CDR1 is LNHDA and CDR2 is SQIVND (reference sequence). The CDR3 is 17 amino acids. The CDR3, as DNA: TGTGCCAGTAGTCGCGGAGGATCGATCGCGGGAAAAGAGACCCAGTACTTC. Translation gives CASSRGGSIAGKETQYF.

J is TRBJ1-6 and V is TRBV18; D possibly corresponds to TRBD1 (6 bases). CDR1 is KGHSH and CDR2 is LQKENI in the germline V gene. This CDR3 comprises 15 residues. With 4 bases removed from V and 5 bases from J, the gap between germline ends came to 12 bases. The CDR3 is CASSRRQADNSPLHF. The DNA for the CDR3 is TGTGCCAGCTCACGACGACAGGCGGATAATTCACCCCTCCACTTT.

V is TRBV11-2 and J is TRBJ1-3; TRBD1 is a possible D gene (6 bases). The V gene's germline CDR1 is SGHAT and CDR2 FQNNGV. V lost 4 bases to trimming and J lost 0 bases, with 13 bases between them. The CDR3 has 16 residues. The CDR3 sequence: CASSYIAGASGNTIYF. The DNA for the CDR3 is TGTGCCAGCAGCTACATTGCAGGGGCCTCTGGAAACACCATATATTTT.

This clone was counted only a few times. This rearrangement joins TRBV10-3 to TRBJ2-3; 7 nucleotides agree with TRBD1. CDR3 size: 16 residues. V gave up 11 bases and J gave up 3 bases; unmatched junction bases: 17. Germline-derived CDR1 and CDR2 are ENHRY and SYGVKD. The CDR3 is CAVGQVRNQGTDTQYF. CDR3 sequence (DNA): TGTGCCGTCGGACAGGTCCGGAACCAGGGGACAGATACGCAGTATTTT.

The chain joins TRBV4-1 to TRBJ2-2; D not resolved. The CDR3 is 15 residues long. CDR1 and CDR2 from the germline V gene are MGHRA and YSYEKL. Trimming took 4 bases from V and 2 from J, leaving 11 bases between them. CDR3 amino acids: CASSPWQSNTGELFF. In DNA, the CDR3 is TGCGCCAGCAGCCCCTGGCAGTCCAACACCGGGGAGCTGTTTTTT.

This clone was seen a handful of times. This rearrangement joins TRBV9 to TRBJ2-1; D possibly corresponds to TRBD2 (8 bases). The V gene lost 2 bases and the J gene lost 7 bases, with 16 bases spanning the gap. CDR1 is SGDLS and CDR2 is YYNGEE in the germline V gene. The CDR3 extends over 15 amino acids. CDR3: CASSVSGNRGNEQFF. In nucleotides, the CDR3 is TGTGCCAGCAGCGTTAGCGGGAACAGGGGAAATGAGCAGTTCTTC. The variable domain in full, with the rest retrieved from reference TRBV9 and TRBJ2-1, is DSGVTQTPKHLITATGQRVTLRCSPRSGDLSVYWYQQSLDQGLQFLIQYYNGEERAKGNILERFSAQQFPDLHSELNLSSLELGDSALYFCASSVSGNRGNEQFFGPGTRLTVL.

V and J are TRBV10-3 and TRBJ2-2, with 11 bases matching TRBD1. Germline-derived CDR1 and CDR2 are ENHRY and SYGVKD. V was pared by 2 bases and J by 5 bases, with 4 bases of the junction left unmatched. This CDR3 region has 16 residues. The CDR3 DNA reads TGTGCCATCAGTGAGCACGGACAGGGGGCAACCGGGGAGCTGTTTTTT. Protein product: CAISEHGQGATGELFF.

This clone was recorded a few times. This chain links TRBV6-5 with TRBJ2-3, with TRBD1 matching over 8 bases. The V segment lost 2 bases and the J segment 4 bases; nucleotides outside the gene matches: 8. CDR1 MNHEY and CDR2 SVGAGI come from the germline V gene. CDR3 length: 16 residues. The CDR3 coding sequence is TGTGCCAGCAGTTACGGGGGAGGACAGGGAGCAGATACGCAGTATTTT. This sequence encodes CASSYGGGQGADTQYF.

The chain recombines TRBV9 with TRBJ1-6; D is undetermined. Trimming shortened V by 0 bases and J by 0 bases, and 7 bases separated the two germline ends. The CDR3 spans 16 residues. CDR1 SGDLS and CDR2 YYNGEE come from the germline V gene. As DNA, the CDR3 is TGTGCCAGCAGCGTAGCCGGGGACTCCTATAATTCACCCCTCCACTTT. Encoded protein: CASSVAGDSYNSPLHF.

This clone was seen a few times. In DNA form, the CDR3 reads TGTGCCAGCAGCTTGGACAGGGGGGTCACTGAAGCTTTCTTT. This codes for CASSLDRGVTEAFF. The chain combines TRBV7-2 with TRBJ1-1; 10 nucleotides match TRBD1. The CDR3 extends over 14 amino acids. J lost 4 bases, V lost 3 bases, and 2 bases had no gene match. CDR1 is SGHTA and CDR2 is FQGNSA in the germline V gene.

This clone has a handful of counts. This rearrangement joins TRBV6-6 to TRBJ2-2, with D hard to call. This CDR3 is 13 amino acids long. V was trimmed by 4 bases and J by 5 bases, leaving 8 bases between them. Germline V gene lookup returns CDR1 MNHNY and CDR2 SVGAGI (reference sequence). The CDR3 loop is CASSWSETGELFF. CDR3 sequence (DNA): TGTGCCAGCAGTTGGAGTGAGACCGGGGAGCTGTTTTTT.

This clone was counted between two and nine times. The chain employs TRBV7-3 and TRBJ2-2; D gene unclear. Germline CDR1 reads SGHTA; CDR2 reads FQGTGA. The CDR3 has 14 amino acids. V lost 3 bases, J lost 3 bases, and 8 bases lay in between. CDR3 sequence (DNA): TGTGCCAGCAGCTTGAGGTTCGACACCGGGGAGCTGTTTTTT. This codes for CASSLRFDTGELFF.

The chain is built from TRBV7-9 and TRBJ2-1; 10 bases align to TRBD2. Germline V gene lookup returns CDR1 SEHNR and CDR2 FQNEAQ (reference sequence). The CDR3 sequence is 17 residues long. The V and J ends lost 5 bases and 7 bases, in that order; junction bases with no gene match: 14. DNA for the CDR3: TGTGCCAGCAGCCTCCGAGCCCAGCGGGAGGGTCTAAATGAGCAGTTCTTC. Protein: CASSLRAQREGLNEQFF.

The rearrangement joins TRBV6-1 to TRBJ2-1, with 8 bases aligning to TRBD1. The CDR3 loop spans 13 amino acids. V dropped 7 bases and J dropped 4; count of bases not matched to a gene: 3. In germline, CDR1 is MNHNS, CDR2 SASEGT. CDR3 sequence (DNA): TGTGCCAGCAATGGACAGGGATACAATGAGCAGTTCTTC. Translation gives CASNGQGYNEQFF.

This clone showed up just a few times. The J gene is TRBJ1-2, the V gene TRBV29-1; D is possibly TRBD1 (6 bases). Germline V gives CDR1 SQVTM, CDR2 ANQGSEA. V was trimmed by 7 bases and J by 6 bases, leaving 24 bases between them. The CDR3 spans 15 residues. Here the CDR3 DNA reads TGCAGCGCCGAGCGGGGGGCCCCTCCAGTAGATGGCTACACCTTC. Translated: CSAERGAPPVDGYTF.

The chain has TRBV11-2 and TRBJ2-3, with 8 bases identical to TRBD2. Germline CDR1 reads SGHAT; CDR2 reads FQNNGV. J lost 0 bases, V lost 1 base, and 0 bases had no gene match. CDR3 length: 15 amino acids. The CDR3 region is CASSLGGGSTDTQYF. The CDR3, as DNA: TGTGCCAGCAGCTTAGGCGGGGGGAGCACAGATACGCAGTATTTT.

Only a few counts were recorded for this clone. The genes are TRBV28 and TRBJ1-1; D perhaps matches TRBD1 (6 bases). Between the trimmed V and J ends, which lost 3 bases and 0 bases, there was a span of 8 bases. This CDR3 contains 14 residues. CDR1 MDHEN and CDR2 SYDVKM come from the germline V gene. CDR3 residues: CASSLGAMNTEAFF. CDR3 DNA: TGTGCCAGCAGTTTGGGGGCGATGAACACTGAAGCTTTCTTT.

This clone was detected a few times. The CDR3 reads CASGGRQGGFYEQYF. The CDR3 coding sequence is TGTGCCAGCGGTGGCCGGCAGGGGGGATTCTACGAGCAGTACTTC. The V call is TRBV28, the J call TRBJ2-7; maybe TRBD1 (7 bases). Germline V gives CDR1 MDHEN, CDR2 SYDVKM. V lost 8 bases and J 3 bases, leaving 20 bases between the germline ends. The length of the CDR3 is 15 residues.

V usage is TRBV29-1 and J usage is TRBJ2-5; 7 positions match TRBD1. The DNA end favors TRBJ2-7, so the J call may be wrong. This CDR3 has 15 amino acids. Germline assignment: CDR1 SQVTM and CDR2 ANQGSEA. CDR3 amino acids: CSVEGNRGQGYEQYF. In DNA, the CDR3 is TGCAGCGTTGAAGGGAACAGGGGTCAGGGGTACGAGCAGTACTTC.

The chain couples TRBV19 to TRBJ2-7; the match to TRBD2 covers 9 bases. Germline-derived CDR1 and CDR2 are LNHDA and SQIVND (reference sequence). Trimming took 3 bases from V and 3 from J; bases not matched to a gene: 3. This CDR3 is 14 amino acids long. CDR3 sequence (DNA): TGTGCCAGTAGTATTGCGGGGGGGCACTACGAGCAGTACTTC. Its protein is CASSIAGGHYEQYF. Full variable domain (rest looked up from reference TRBV19 and TRBJ2-7): DGGITQSPKYLFRKEGQNVTLSCEQNLNHDAMYWYRQDPGQGLRLIYYSQIVNDFQKGDIAEGYSVSREKKESFPLTVTSAQKNPTAFYLCASSIAGGHYEQYFGPGTRLTVT.

The gene calls are TRBV5-8 and TRBJ1-4; D perhaps matches TRBD1 (5 bases). The length of the CDR3 is 15 residues. Per the germline V gene, CDR1 is SGHTS and CDR2 is YDEGEE. The V end was cut by 4 bases, the J end by 8 bases, with 18 bases between. The CDR3 loop reads CASSPRTPSGEKLFF. In DNA form, the CDR3 reads TGTGCCAGCAGCCCACGGACACCGTCCGGGGAAAAACTGTTTTTT.

This clone was detected a few times. The V call is TRBV14, the J call TRBJ2-6, with D tentatively TRBD2 (5 bases). Germline CDR1 is SGHDN and CDR2 is FVKESK. V dropped 4 bases and J dropped 7 bases, with 8 bases sitting between them. The CDR3 runs 13 residues. CDR3 protein: CASSRTQANVLTF. The CDR3 DNA is TGTGCCAGCAGCCGGACTCAAGCCAACGTCCTGACTTTC. The full variable domain, completed using reference TRBV14 and TRBJ2-6, is EAGVTQFPSHSVIEKGQTVTLRCDPISGHDNLYWYRRVMGKEIKFLLHFVKESKQDESGMPNNRFLAERTGGTYSTLKVQPAELEDSGVYFCASSRTQANVLTFGAGSRLTVL.

The chain joins TRBV7-8 to TRBJ1-3, with D uncertain. V lost 8 bases and J lost 0, with 8 bases in between. Germline values: CDR1 SGHVS, CDR2 FQNEAQ. There are 13 residues in the CDR3. The DNA of the CDR3 is TGTGCCAGCGGGCAGTTCTCTGGAAACACCATATATTTT. Translation gives CASGQFSGNTIYF.

This chain uses TRBV28 with TRBJ1-4; tentatively, D is TRBD1 (5 bases). The CDR3 extends over 11 amino acids. Trimming pared 11 bases from V and 7 bases from J, leaving 11 bases between. Germline V CDR1 and CDR2: MDHEN, SYDVKM. For the CDR3, the DNA is TGTGCCGGGGGGTTCCGTGAAAAACTGTTTTTT. Amino acids: CAGGFREKLFF.

The genes are TRBV5-1 and TRBJ1-4, with 8 positions matching TRBD1. The germline gives CDR1 SGHRS, CDR2 YFSETQ. V trimming: 5 bases; J trimming: 7 bases; junction bases outside the gene matches: 7. This CDR3 comprises 14 residues. In nucleotides, the CDR3 is TGCGCCAGCAGTGTAGGACAGGGCGGTGAAAAACTGTTTTTT. Its translation: CASSVGQGGEKLFF.

This clone has just a few counts. This chain links TRBV6-5 with TRBJ2-5; D possibly corresponds to TRBD1 (5 bases). CDR3 length equals 15 residues. Between the trimmed V and J ends, which lost 6 bases and 2 bases, there was a span of 16 bases. Germline lookup yields CDR1 MNHEY and CDR2 SVGAGI. The CDR3 sequence: CASRALGVLQETQYF. For the CDR3, the DNA is TGTGCCAGCAGGGCGCTAGGGGTCCTGCAAGAGACCCAGTACTTC.

There are a few counts of this clone. The chain carries TRBV28 and TRBJ1-1; no definite D call. CDR1 is MDHEN, CDR2 SYDVKM, per germline. The CDR3 totals 12 residues. Trimming took off 8 bases at V and 1 base at J, with 8 bases between the two ends. DNA for the CDR3: TGTGCCAGCCTAAATACGAACACTGAAGCTTTCTTT. It codes for CASLNTNTEAFF.

CDR3 amino acids: CASSGGGSSYEQYF. CDR3 coding DNA: TGTGCCAGCAGCGGCGGCGGGAGCTCCTACGAGCAGTACTTC. The genes are TRBV7-2 and TRBJ2-7; 7 bases agree with TRBD2. V lost 5 bases and J lost 0; bases outside the gene matches: 4. Germline V lookup: CDR1 SGHTA, CDR2 FQGNSA. The CDR3 extends over 14 amino acids. The whole variable domain, filled in from reference TRBV7-2 and TRBJ2-7, reads GAGVSQSPSNKVTEKGKDVELRCDPISGHTALYWYRQSLGQGLEFLIYFQGNSAPDKSGLPSDRFSAERTGGSVSTLTIQRTQQEDSAVYLCASSGGGSSYEQYFGPGTRLTVT.